This T cell receptor beta chain was recovered during a study of blood T cell repertoires in COVID-19. Study-level information: T cells, B-cell-depleted T cells, or PBMCs supplied cDNA or gDNA.

Some clones are missing from TCRdb's copy, which holds only in-frame ones; the method was immunoSEQ multiplex PCR. The sample carries approximately 190,000 clones, about 80% recorded once. Everyone who took part was roughly 18 to 89 years old, and they came from about two dozen US areas. The CDR3 length is 14 residues. Germline V gives CDR1 SGHTS, CDR2 YDEGEE. Trimming took off 5 bases at V and 6 bases at J, with 12 bases between the two ends. Sequences were obtained from PBMCs or T cells enriched from blood (not recorded which). The chain carries TRBV5-8 and TRBJ1-6; D might be TRBD1 (5 bases). This receptor was identified in a man in his forties who had recovered from COVID-19. The CDR3 sequence: CASRPLRGNSPLHF. CDR3 DNA sequence: TGTGCCAGCAGACCCCTAAGGGGTAATTCACCCCTCCACTTT.